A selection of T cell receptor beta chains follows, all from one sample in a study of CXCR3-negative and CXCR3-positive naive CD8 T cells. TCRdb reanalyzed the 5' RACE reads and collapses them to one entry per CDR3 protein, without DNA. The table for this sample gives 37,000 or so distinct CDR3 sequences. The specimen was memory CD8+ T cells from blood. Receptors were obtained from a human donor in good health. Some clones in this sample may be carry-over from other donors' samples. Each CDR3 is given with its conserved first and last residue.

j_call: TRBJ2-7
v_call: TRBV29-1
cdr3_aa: CSVKTPLEYEQYF

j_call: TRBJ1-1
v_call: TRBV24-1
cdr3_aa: CATRRWGRTEAFF

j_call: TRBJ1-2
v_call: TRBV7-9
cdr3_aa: CASSFSIRSSPEGYTF

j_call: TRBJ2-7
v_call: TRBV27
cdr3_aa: CASSFGDPSYEQYF

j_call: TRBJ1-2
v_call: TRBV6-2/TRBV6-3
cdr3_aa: CASRLPGTYGYTF

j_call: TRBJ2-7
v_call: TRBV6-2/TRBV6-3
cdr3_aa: CASSGATGYEQYF

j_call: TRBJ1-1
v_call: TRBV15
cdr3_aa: CATSRDMGLNTEAFF

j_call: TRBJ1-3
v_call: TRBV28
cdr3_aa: CASSPDQWGRNTIYF

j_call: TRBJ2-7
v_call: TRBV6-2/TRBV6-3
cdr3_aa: CASRVQGYEQYF

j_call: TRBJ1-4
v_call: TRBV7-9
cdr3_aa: CASSLKSDWSEKLFF

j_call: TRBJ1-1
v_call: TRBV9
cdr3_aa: CASSPRDLRSGNTEAFF

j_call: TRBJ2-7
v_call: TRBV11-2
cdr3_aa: CASSLSPVYEQYF

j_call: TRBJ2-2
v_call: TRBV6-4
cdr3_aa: CASSVLSGSGELFF

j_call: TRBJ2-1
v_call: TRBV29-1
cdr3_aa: CSVEGSLSGFGEQFF

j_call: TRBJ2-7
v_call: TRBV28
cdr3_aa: CASSSWTDYYEQYF

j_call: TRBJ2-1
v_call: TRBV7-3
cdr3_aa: CASSWPKSGTGVNEQFF

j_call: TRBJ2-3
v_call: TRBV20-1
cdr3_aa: CSTGGPGGRGDTQYF

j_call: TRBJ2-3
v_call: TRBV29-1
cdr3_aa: CSVLAGSTDTQYF

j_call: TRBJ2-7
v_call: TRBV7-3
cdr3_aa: CASSLGASSYEQYF

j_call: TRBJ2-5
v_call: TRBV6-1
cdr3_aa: CASRLGPARETQYF

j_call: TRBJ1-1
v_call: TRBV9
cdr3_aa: CASSGTYDREDTEAFF

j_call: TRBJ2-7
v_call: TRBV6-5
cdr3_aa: CASSSVLAGVLYEQYF

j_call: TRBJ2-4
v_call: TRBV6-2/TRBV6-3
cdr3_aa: CASSSTGLRVNIQYF

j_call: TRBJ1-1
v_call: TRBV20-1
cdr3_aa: CSLKRVADTEAFF

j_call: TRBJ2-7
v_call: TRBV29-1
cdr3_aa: CSVVGVGSYEQYF

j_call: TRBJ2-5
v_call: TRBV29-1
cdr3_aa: CSATRGDETQYF